These 14 T cell receptor beta chains came from one sample sequenced in a study of T cell repertoires and HLA-DP antigens. Their cognate antigens are unknown. Sequencing was performed with immunoSEQ multiplex PCR; in TCRdb, only in-frame clones are kept and a portion is missing. The repertoire holds about 73,000 clones, with around 80% as singletons. Material: CD4+ T cells from PBMCs. These receptors came from a man aged 55 to 70 in good health and CMV-seronegative.

This rearrangement joins TRBV5-4 to TRBJ1-1; D perhaps matches TRBD1 (5 bases). Germline assignment: CDR1 SGHNT and CDR2 YYREEE (reference sequence). V was trimmed by 0 bases and J by 4 bases, leaving 13 bases between them. The CDR3 extends over 15 amino acids. The CDR3 sequence: CASSLGGVGVTEAFF. CDR3 DNA: TGTGCCAGCAGCTTGGGAGGGGTCGGGGTCACTGAAGCTTTCTTT.

The chain is built from TRBV7-2 and TRBJ2-1; the match to TRBD2 covers 12 bases. J gave up 12 bases and V 1 base, and 7 bases lay outside the gene matches. This CDR3 comprises 15 residues. The germline gives CDR1 SGHTA, CDR2 FQGNSA. The CDR3 bases are TGTGCCAGCAGCTTAGGTAATCTAGCGGGAGGGACGCAGTTCTTC. This translates into CASSLGNLAGGTQFF.

The chain combines TRBV30 with TRBJ1-1, with 7 bases fitting TRBD1. Germline V gene data show CDR1 as GTSNPN and CDR2 as SVGIG (reference sequence). The V and J ends lost 3 bases and 2 bases, in that order; junction bases with no gene match: 9. CDR3 length: 15 amino acids. CDR3 loop: CAWRYPGGFNTEAFF. The CDR3 DNA reads as TGTGCCTGGAGATACCCAGGGGGTTTTAACACTGAAGCTTTCTTT.

This clone was observed a handful of times. The chain carries TRBV5-1 and TRBJ2-1; 8 bases fit TRBD2. The CDR3 length is 16 residues. The trim removed 0 bases at V and 1 base at J, leaving 3 bases unmatched. Germline assignment: CDR1 SGHRS and CDR2 YFSETQ. The CDR3 is CASSLGGTRSYNEQFF. CDR3 nucleotides: TGCGCCAGCAGCTTGGGGGGGACTAGGTCCTACAATGAGCAGTTCTTC.

The CDR3 spells CASSFNWLNTEAFF. Here the CDR3 DNA reads TGTGCCAGCAGCTTTAACTGGTTGAACACTGAAGCTTTCTTT. The rearrangement joins TRBV5-5 to TRBJ1-1; D uncertain. The length of the CDR3 is 14 residues. V dropped 2 bases and J dropped 0 bases, with 8 bases sitting between them. Germline CDR1 reads SGHKS; CDR2 reads YYEKEE (reference sequence).

The genes are TRBV5-6 and TRBJ1-3; D not resolved. Germline CDR1 and CDR2: SGHDT and YYEEEE. V was clipped by 2 bases and J by 1 base, with 4 bases between them. The CDR3 is 13 amino acids. The CDR3 DNA sequence: TGTGCCAGCAGCTTTGGATCTGGAAACACCATATATTTT. Its translation: CASSFGSGNTIYF.

The V call is TRBV9, the J call TRBJ2-1; 9 bases align to TRBD2. This CDR3 has 15 amino acids. Germline V gene lookup returns CDR1 SGDLS and CDR2 YYNGEE. V gave up 2 bases and J gave up 0 bases; unmatched junction bases: 0. The DNA of the CDR3 is TGTGCCAGCAGCGTTAGCGGGAGCTCCTACAATGAGCAGTTCTTC. Protein product: CASSVSGSSYNEQFF.

The chain links TRBV5-4 to TRBJ2-5; D not certain. The CDR3 is 11 amino acids. The germline V gene encodes CDR1 SGHNT and CDR2 YYREEE (reference sequence). Trimming stripped 2 bases from V and 4 bases from J, with 3 bases between. The CDR3 bases are TGTGCCAGCAGCTTACTAGAGACCCAGTACTTC. Translation gives CASSLLETQYF. Filled out from reference TRBV5-4 and TRBJ2-5, the complete variable domain reads ETGVTQSPTHLIKTRGQQVTLRCSSQSGHNTVSWYQQALGQGPQFIFQYYREEENGRGNFPPRFSGLQFPNYSSELNVNALELDDSALYLCASSLLETQYFGPGTRLLVL.

The chain is built from TRBV6-5 and TRBJ1-1; a possible D gene is TRBD1 (6 bases). This CDR3 spans 15 amino acids. CDR1 is MNHEY, CDR2 SVGAGI, per germline. V was pared by 6 bases and J by 5 bases, with 19 bases between. In DNA form, the CDR3 reads TGTGCCAGCAGCCCGGCCCGGGGGCTGATAACTGAAGCTTTCTTT. It translates to CASSPARGLITEAFF.

The rearrangement joins TRBV11-2 to TRBJ2-7, with no clear D. The CDR3 totals 12 residues. V was shortened by 3 bases and J by 4 bases, with 7 bases between the two germline ends. CDR1 is SGHAT, CDR2 FQNNGV, per germline. CDR3 bases: TGTGCCAGCAGCTTGAGTGGGTACGAGCAGTACGTC. Protein sequence: CASSLSGYEQYV.

V and J are TRBV11-1 and TRBJ2-2; 9 nucleotides agree with TRBD2. Germline CDR1 and CDR2: SGHAT and FQDESV (reference sequence). The CDR3 length is 16 residues. The trim removed 3 bases at V and 3 bases at J, leaving 5 bases unmatched. CDR3 in DNA: TGTGCCAGCAGCTTTTTGGCGGGAGGGGACACCGGGGAGCTGTTTTTT. Its translation: CASSFLAGGDTGELFF.

The chain uses TRBV4-1 and TRBJ2-2, with D hard to call. The CDR3 totals 15 residues. The V end was cut by 7 bases, the J end by 3 bases, with 15 bases between. CDR1 is MGHRA, CDR2 YSYEKL, per germline. In nucleotides, the CDR3 is TGCGCCAGCACTCTAGGCAGCGCCGACACCGGGGAGCTGTTTTTT. It translates to CASTLGSADTGELFF.

CDR3 amino acids: CASSDGFTVYGYTF. As DNA, the CDR3 is TGTGCCAGCAGTGATGGGTTCACAGTCTATGGCTACACCTTC. The V call is TRBV25-1, the J call TRBJ1-2; no definite D call. Germline V lookup: CDR1 MGHDK, CDR2 SYGVNS. The germline V and J ends were trimmed by 3 bases and 4 bases, with 12 bases remaining between them. The CDR3 extends over 14 amino acids.

The genes are TRBV5-6 and TRBJ2-7; D tentatively fits TRBD1 or TRBD2 (5 bases each). Germline loops: CDR1 SGHDT, CDR2 YYEEEE. V shed 1 base and J shed 3 bases, with 17 bases lying between them. This CDR3 has 16 residues. CDR3 in DNA: TGTGCCAGCAGCTTGCTCGGGGCCGATTATTTCTACGAGCAGTACTTC. This sequence encodes CASSLLGADYFYEQYF.